The sequence of this T cell receptor (beta chain) was determined in a study of T cell repertoires in ileal Crohn's disease. Findings of the study overall: Mucosal expansions were suggested to be mainly CD8 T cells. Clonal expansions were more frequent in active smokers than non-smokers at surgery. Every patient over 26.8% clonality showed endoscopic recurrence.

This clone has a single count. Its antigen remains unidentified. TCRdb keeps only in-frame clones here, not all; method: immunoSEQ multiplex PCR. The profile shows about 30,000 clones, about 81% of them singletons. Germline assignment: CDR1 LNHDA and CDR2 SQIVND (reference sequence). Trimming cost V 7 bases and J 6 bases, with 18 bases left between them. This CDR3 is 14 amino acids long. The chain joins TRBV19 to TRBJ1-2; D is unclear. The clonotype was recovered from an adult with Crohn's disease. The sample taken for sequencing was ileal tissue. The CDR3 is CASTSGRGLDGYTF. DNA for the CDR3: TGTGCCAGTACCTCCGGGCGGGGATTGGATGGCTACACCTTC. Full variable domain (rest looked up from reference TRBV19 and TRBJ1-2): DGGITQSPKYLFRKEGQNVTLSCEQNLNHDAMYWYRQDPGQGLRLIYYSQIVNDFQKGDIAEGYSVSREKKESFPLTVTSAQKNPTAFYLCASTSGRGLDGYTFGSGTRLTVV.